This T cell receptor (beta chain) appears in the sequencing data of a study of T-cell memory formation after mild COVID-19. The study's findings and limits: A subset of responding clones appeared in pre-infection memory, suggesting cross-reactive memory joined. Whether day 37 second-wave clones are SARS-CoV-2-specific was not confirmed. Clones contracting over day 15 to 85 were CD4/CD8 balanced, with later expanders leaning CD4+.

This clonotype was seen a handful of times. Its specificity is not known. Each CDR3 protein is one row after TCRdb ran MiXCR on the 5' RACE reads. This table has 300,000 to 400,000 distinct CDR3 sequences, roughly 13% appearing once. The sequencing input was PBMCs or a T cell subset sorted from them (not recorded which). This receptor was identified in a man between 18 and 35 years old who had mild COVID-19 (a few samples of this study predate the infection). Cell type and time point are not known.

The CDR3 loop is CASRGDGDSPLHF. DNA of the CDR3: TGTGCCAGCAGGGGGGACGGCGATTCACCCCTCCACTTT. The chain employs TRBV6-2 or TRBV6-3 and TRBJ1-6; weak D call: TRBD1 (5 bases). This CDR3 comprises 13 residues. In germline, CDR1 is MNHEY, CDR2 SVGEGT. The V end was cut by 6 bases, the J end by 8 bases, with 11 bases between.